A selection of T cell receptor beta chains follows, all from one sample in a study of T-cell memory formation after mild COVID-19. One entry per CDR3 protein, called by TCRdb with MiXCR from the 5' RACE reads. The data hold roughly 15,000 distinct CDR3 sequences, with 23% observed a single time. The source material was PBMCs or a T cell subset sorted from them (not recorded which). These receptors were collected from a man aged 18 to 35 who had mild COVID-19 (a few samples of this study predate the infection). Cell type and time point are not known. The CDR3 runs from the conserved cysteine through the conserved F or W. The D gene is left open where the match is weak. Size tells how often a clone was seen (once, few, many) or the class of an expanded clone, and some rows leave it out.

D gene,V gene,clone size,J gene,CDR3 DNA,CDR3 protein
TRBD1,TRBV29-1,many,TRBJ2-3,TGCAGCGGCGACCGGGGCAGGGGGAGCACAGATACGCAGTATTTT,CSGDRGRGSTDTQYF
-,TRBV28,many,TRBJ2-7,TGTGCCAGCAGTTTTCCTTTGGGCGGGTCATACGAGCAGTACTTC,CASSFPLGGSYEQYF
-,TRBV7-8,few,TRBJ1-3,TGTGCCAGCAGCTTAGGACGCCCGAGCTCTGGAAACACCATATATTTT,CASSLGRPSSGNTIYF
TRBD2,TRBV7-3,many,TRBJ2-5,TGTGCCAGCAGCCCCGGCGGGGGGCGAGGGGAGACCCAGTACTTC,CASSPGGGRGETQYF
-,TRBV27,many,TRBJ2-3,TGTGCCAGCAGTTCGGGACTTTATCCAGATACGCAGTATTTT,CASSSGLYPDTQYF
-,TRBV18,-,TRBJ2-5,TGTGCCGGCTCACCTCTGGACCCCCTCCAAGAGACCCAGTACTTC,CAGSPLDPLQETQYF
-,TRBV5-5,many,TRBJ1-4,TGTGCCAGCAGCTTGAGGGCTTACTTGGGGGTCGAAAAACTGTTTTTT,CASSLRAYLGVEKLFF
-,TRBV7-9,-,TRBJ2-1,TGTGCCAGCAGCTTGTGGGTGCCTGAGCAGTTCTTC,CASSLWVPEQFF
-,TRBV7-2,many,TRBJ2-3,TGTGCCAGCAGCTCGCTACTAGATACGCAGTATTTT,CASSSLLDTQYF
-,TRBV6-6,-,TRBJ2-5,TGTGCCAGCAGTCCCTCCGGGGGGCAAGGGACCCAGTACTTC,CASSPSGGQGTQYF
TRBD2,TRBV11-2,-,TRBJ2-5,TGTGCCAGCAGCTTAGATTTCTGGGGGGGGGTCCCAGAGACCCAGTACTTC,CASSLDFWGGVPETQYF
TRBD1,TRBV7-9,many,TRBJ2-3,TGTGCCAGCGGGCACAGGGGGTACACAGATACGCAGTATTTT,CASGHRGYTDTQYF
-,TRBV6-5,-,TRBJ1-5,TGTGCCAGCAGTTACTCGAGGGCTCAGCCCCAGCATTTT,CASSYSRAQPQHF
-,TRBV5-6,-,TRBJ1-2,TGTGCCAGCAGCCTCCAGAACTATGGCTACACCTTC,CASSLQNYGYTF
-,TRBV21-1,-,TRBJ1-1,TGTGCCAGCAGCAAAAAATTCAGGGCGGTACGTAACACTGAAGCTTTCTTT,CASSKKFRAVRNTEAFF
-,TRBV7-2,many,TRBJ1-2,TGTGCCAGCAACCTCCCCCTGGGGCAGGCCCCAGGGTATGGCTACACCTTC,CASNLPLGQAPGYGYTF
-,TRBV29-1,many,TRBJ2-5,TGCAGCGCCGCCCAAGGCAGGCAAGAGACCCAGTACTTC,CSAAQGRQETQYF
TRBD2,TRBV6-2/TRBV6-3,many,TRBJ2-2,TGTGCCCACGCGGGGGGGCCCGGGGAGCTGTTTTTT,CAHAGGPGELFF
-,TRBV5-6,-,TRBJ1-2,TGTGCCAGCAGCTTGGCGGGGGGCATATATGGCTACACCTTC,CASSLAGGIYGYTF
-,TRBV5-1,few,TRBJ2-1,TGCGCCAGCAGCTGGGGACCAATTGGTGAGCAGTTCTTC,CASSWGPIGEQFF
-,TRBV5-6,many,TRBJ1-2,TGTGCCAGCAGCTTGGTGGGGTACTATGGCTACACCTTC,CASSLVGYYGYTF
-,TRBV7-9,-,TRBJ2-6,TGTGCCAGCAGCCCACAGCTGGGGTCAACCTCTGGGGCCAACGTCCTGACTTTC,CASSPQLGSTSGANVLTF
-,TRBV5-6,-,TRBJ1-2,TGTGCCAGCAGCCAAGCTAACTATGGCTACACCTTC,CASSQANYGYTF
TRBD1,TRBV7-9,many,TRBJ2-3,TGTGCCAGCAGCTGTCCGGGACAGGGCGCGGATACGCAGTATTTT,CASSCPGQGADTQYF
-,TRBV7-6,-,TRBJ2-7,TGTGCCAGCAGCTTGGGGACGGAGTACTACGAGCAGTACTTC,CASSLGTEYYEQYF
-,TRBV20-1,-,TRBJ2-7,TGCAGTGCTAGTTGGGGCCAGGGGGGCACCTACGAGCAGTACTTC,CSASWGQGGTYEQYF
TRBD2,TRBV5-1,-,TRBJ2-1,TGCGCCAGCAGCCGATCACTAGCGGGGGCCCACAATGAGCAGTTCTTC,CASSRSLAGAHNEQFF
-,TRBV4-2,once,TRBJ1-1,TGTGCCAGCAGCCCGGAGGAGGTGGGGGCCCCTTTGAACACTGAAGCTTTCTTT,CASSPEEVGAPLNTEAFF
TRBD1,TRBV9,-,TRBJ2-7,TGTGCCAGCAGCGTAGGAGGACAGGTCAGTCACGAGCAGTACTTC,CASSVGGQVSHEQYF